One T cell receptor (beta chain) is described in this entry. V lost 6 bases to trimming and J lost 4 bases; unmatched junction nucleotides: 3. Germline values: CDR1 ENHRY, CDR2 SYGVKD. CDR3 size: 14 residues. TCRdb used MiXCR to reprocess the RT-PCR reads, holding one entry per CDR3 protein. This repertoire shows 650,000 to 800,000 distinct CDR3 sequences, more than 13% found once; its top ten account for 3% to 4.5%. The clonotype was recovered from a female donor in good health, serving as a healthy control. The chain recombines TRBV10-3 with TRBJ2-5, with 12 bases identical to TRBD2. Sequenced: memory CD4+ T cells from blood. This chain's CDR3 is CAIRETSGGETQYF. The CDR3 nucleotides read TGTGCCATCAGGGAGACTAGCGGGGGAGAGACCCAGTACTTC.